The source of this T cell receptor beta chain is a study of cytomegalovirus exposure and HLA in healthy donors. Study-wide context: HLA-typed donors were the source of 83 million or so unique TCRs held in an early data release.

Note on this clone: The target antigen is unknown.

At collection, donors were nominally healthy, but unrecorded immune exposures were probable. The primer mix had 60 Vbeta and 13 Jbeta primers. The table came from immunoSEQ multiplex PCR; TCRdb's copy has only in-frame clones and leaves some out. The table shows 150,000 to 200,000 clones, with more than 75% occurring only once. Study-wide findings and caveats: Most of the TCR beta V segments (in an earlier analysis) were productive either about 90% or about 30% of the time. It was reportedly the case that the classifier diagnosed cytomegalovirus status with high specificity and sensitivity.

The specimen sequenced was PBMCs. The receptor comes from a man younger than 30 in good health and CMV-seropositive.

The CDR3 loop reads CASSLSRQSTEAFF. The CDR3 region has the DNA TGTGCCAGCAGTTTATCGAGACAGAGCACTGAAGCTTTCTTT. The chain recombines TRBV27 with TRBJ1-1; D may be TRBD1 (5 bases). V lost 0 bases and J lost 4, with 9 bases in between. The CDR3 spans 14 residues. The germline V gene has CDR1 MNHEY and CDR2 SMNVEV (reference sequence).